The 8 T cell receptor beta chains presented below share a single source sample, sequenced in a study of blood T cells in healthy people across ages (dated by TCRdb to between 2014 and 2017). The library was produced with 5' RACE. Sequencer: Illumina HiSeq 2500. A second PCR of roughly 7 to 12 cycles was run with a J-beta primer mix and a sample-barcoded 5' primer. TCRdb took the public reads, trimmed them with fastp at Q25, ran MiXCR for clone calling and kept in-frame beta chains. CDR3 protein duplicates are merged, each entry listing the most common genes and DNA. This sample lists under 950,000 distinct CDR3 sequences; 20% to 25% were detected once. The ten largest clones represent approximately 20% of the sample. Sequenced input: blood. The source of these receptors is a man between 65 and 79 years old in good health.

This clonotype showed up just a few times. The chain joins TRBV12-3 or TRBV12-4 to TRBJ2-7, with D perhaps TRBD1 or TRBD2 (5 bases each). This CDR3 is built from 14 residues. V lost 3 bases to trimming and J lost 3 bases, with 12 bases between them. Written as DNA, the CDR3 is TGTGCCAGCAGTTTCGACGGGGCCTTCTACGAGCAGTACTTC. This sequence encodes CASSFDGAFYEQYF.

This clonotype was detected many times. The chain has TRBV19 and TRBJ1-6; tentative D call: TRBD1 (5 bases). Between the trimmed V and J ends, which lost 1 base and 11 bases, there was a span of 18 bases. The CDR3 loop spans 16 amino acids. The V gene's germline CDR1 is LNHDA and CDR2 SQIVND (reference sequence). The chain's CDR3 is CASSIGGTALKAPLHF. The CDR3 DNA is TGTGCCAGTAGTATAGGCGGGACGGCTCTGAAGGCACCCCTCCACTTT.

This clonotype was recorded a few times. CDR3 coding DNA: TGTGCCAGCAGCTTTCTCTCCGGGGGGCCCTGGGTTTCGGAGCAGTTCTTC. Protein sequence: CASSFLSGGPWVSEQFF. The J gene is TRBJ2-1, the V gene TRBV5-6, with D possibly being TRBD2 (7 bases). Per the germline V gene, CDR1 is SGHDT and CDR2 is YYEEEE. This CDR3 comprises 17 residues. Trimming took 2 bases from V and 10 from J, leaving 25 bases between them.

The chain couples TRBV6-1 to TRBJ1-1; D may be TRBD1 (5 bases). The germline V and J ends were trimmed by 2 bases and 8 bases, with 15 bases remaining between them. The CDR3 sequence is 14 residues long. Per germline, CDR1 MNHNS and CDR2 SASEGT. In DNA, the CDR3 is TGTGCCAGCAGTGAATTAGACAGAGTAACGGAAGCTTTCTTT. Translating it yields CASSELDRVTEAFF.

The V and J genes are TRBV14 and TRBJ2-3, with a tentative D call TRBD1 (6 bases). Germline V CDR1 and CDR2: SGHDN, FVKESK. The V gene lost 3 bases and the J gene lost 1 base, with 11 bases spanning the gap. The CDR3 is made up of 15 amino acids. The CDR3 nucleotides are TGTGCCAGCAGCCAGTTAGGACAGCGCACAGATACGCAGTATTTT. Amino acids: CASSQLGQRTDTQYF.

The chain is built from TRBV14 and TRBJ2-2; D gene uncertain. Germline CDR1 SGHDN, CDR2 FVKESK. CDR3 length: 16 amino acids. Trimming removed 4 bases at V and 1 base at J, with 13 bases between. The DNA of the CDR3 is TGTGCCAGCAGCCTAAGGAGAAGAGGGAACACCGGGGAGCTGTTTTTT. Translating it yields CASSLRRRGNTGELFF.

V usage is TRBV20-1 and J usage is TRBJ2-7; TRBD2 aligns across 8 bases. TRBJ2-1 matches the DNA end more closely, so the J call is doubtful. This CDR3 has 16 residues. In germline, CDR1 is DFQATT, CDR2 SNEGSKA (reference sequence). CDR3 amino acids: CSARDLAGTSFNEQFF. CDR3 sequence (DNA): TGCAGTGCTAGAGATCTCGCCGGGACTAGTTTCAATGAGCAGTTCTTC.

V and J are TRBV6-2 or TRBV6-3 and TRBJ1-5; TRBD1 agrees at 7 bases. CDR1 is MNHEY, CDR2 SVGEGT, per germline. The CDR3 has 14 residues. With 6 bases clipped from V and 4 bases from J, the junction kept 6 bases outside the gene matches. The CDR3 is CASRRDRGNQPQHF. The CDR3 region has the DNA TGTGCCAGCAGACGGGACAGAGGGAATCAGCCCCAGCATTTT.